This T cell receptor beta chain appears in the sequencing data of a study of CD8+ T cells in alopecia areata. Background on the study: Each day, treated patients took oral tofacitinib twice, at 5 to 10 mg per dose. Tofacitinib treatment spanned 6 to 18 months, with 6 months off drug afterward. Study-level results: A single nonresponder leaves the baseline CD8+ expansion link to response uncertain. Elevated clonality characterized lesional scalp relative to normal scalp, particularly in alopecia totalis/universalis.

Regarding treatment: oral pan-JAK inhibitor, 5-10 mg twice daily. Comment on this clone: Its antigen is still unknown.

With V trimmed by 5 bases and J by 0 bases, 4 bases remained unmatched. Germline loops: CDR1 SQVTM, CDR2 ANQGSEA. CDR3 length equals 14 residues. cDNA prepared by RNA extraction and subsequent reverse transcription served as the template for sequencing. Sequencing was performed with immunoSEQ multiplex PCR; in TCRdb, only in-frame clones are kept and a portion is missing. The sample lists approximately 200,000 clones, roughly 64% seen once, with 5% to 6% in the top ten. This rearrangement joins TRBV29-1 to TRBJ2-4; 7 bases line up with TRBD1. The sequence was obtained from a human donor with alopecia areata. This specimen consisted of CD4+ T cells sorted from blood, obtained at week 24, from a patient treated with tofacitinib. In DNA, the CDR3 is TGCAGCGTTAACCCAGGGGGAGCCAAAAACATTCAGTACTTC. Protein sequence: CSVNPGGAKNIQYF.